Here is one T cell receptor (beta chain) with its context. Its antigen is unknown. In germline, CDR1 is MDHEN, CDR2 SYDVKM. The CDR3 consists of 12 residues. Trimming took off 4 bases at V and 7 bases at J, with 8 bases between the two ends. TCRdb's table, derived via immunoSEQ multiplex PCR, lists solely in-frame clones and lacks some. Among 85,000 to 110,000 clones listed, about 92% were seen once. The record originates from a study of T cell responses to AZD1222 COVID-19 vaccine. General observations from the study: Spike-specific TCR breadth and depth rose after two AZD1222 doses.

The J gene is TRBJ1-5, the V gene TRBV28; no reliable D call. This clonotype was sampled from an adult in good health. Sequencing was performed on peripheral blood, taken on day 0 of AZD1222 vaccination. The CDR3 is CASSYDSQPQHF. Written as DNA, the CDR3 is TGTGCCAGCAGTTACGATTCCCAGCCCCAGCATTTT. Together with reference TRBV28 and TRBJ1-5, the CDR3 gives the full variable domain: DVKVTQSSRYLVKRTGEKVFLECVQDMDHENMFWYRQDPGLGLRLIYFSYDVKMKEKGDIPEGYSVSREKKERFSLILESASTNQTSMYLCASSYDSQPQHFGDGTRLSIL.